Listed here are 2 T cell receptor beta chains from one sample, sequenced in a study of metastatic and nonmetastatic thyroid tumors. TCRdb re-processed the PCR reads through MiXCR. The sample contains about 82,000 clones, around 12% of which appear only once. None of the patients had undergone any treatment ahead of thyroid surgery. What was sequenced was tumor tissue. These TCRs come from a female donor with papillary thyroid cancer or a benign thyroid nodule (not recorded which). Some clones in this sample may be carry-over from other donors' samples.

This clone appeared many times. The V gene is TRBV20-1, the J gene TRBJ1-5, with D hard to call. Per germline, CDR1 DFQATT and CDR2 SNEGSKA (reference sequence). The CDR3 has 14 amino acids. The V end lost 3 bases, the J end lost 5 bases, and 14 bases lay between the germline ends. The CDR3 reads CSARAPGVDQPQHF. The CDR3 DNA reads TGCAGTGCTAGGGCCCCCGGGGTGGATCAGCCCCAGCATTTT.

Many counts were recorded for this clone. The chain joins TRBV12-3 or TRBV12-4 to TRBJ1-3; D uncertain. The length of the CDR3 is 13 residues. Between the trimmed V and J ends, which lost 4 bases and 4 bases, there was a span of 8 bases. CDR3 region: CASSSTTGNTIYF. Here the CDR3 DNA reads TGTGCCAGCAGTTCCACCACGGGAAACACCATATATTTT.